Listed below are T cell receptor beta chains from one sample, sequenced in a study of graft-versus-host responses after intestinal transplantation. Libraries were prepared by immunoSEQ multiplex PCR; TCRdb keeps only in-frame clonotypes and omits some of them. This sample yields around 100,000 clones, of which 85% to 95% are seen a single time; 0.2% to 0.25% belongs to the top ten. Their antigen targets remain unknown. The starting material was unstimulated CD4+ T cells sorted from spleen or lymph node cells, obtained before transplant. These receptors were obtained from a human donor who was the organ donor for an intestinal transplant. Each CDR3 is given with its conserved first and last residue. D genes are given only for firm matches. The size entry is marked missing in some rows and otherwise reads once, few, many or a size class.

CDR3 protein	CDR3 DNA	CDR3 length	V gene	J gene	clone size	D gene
CASSTGQSKNIQYF	TGTGCCAGCAGTACAGGGCAGTCAAAAAACATTCAGTACTTC	14	TRBV6-6	TRBJ2-4	NA	NA
CASSLQGNTGELFF	TGTGCCAGCAGTCTACAGGGGAACACCGGGGAGCTGTTTTTT	14	TRBV5-5	TRBJ2-2	NA	NA
CASGGRGEKLFF	TGTGCCAGCGGGGGTCGCGGGGAAAAACTGTTTTTT	12	TRBV7-9	TRBJ1-4	NA	NA
CASSLMPRSGEQFF	TGTGCCAGCAGCTTAATGCCTAGATCGGGTGAGCAGTTCTTC	14	TRBV11-3	TRBJ2-1	NA	NA
CASSEVSTGGSYEQYF	TGTGCCAGCAGTGAAGTATCAACAGGGGGATCCTACGAGCAGTACTTC	16	TRBV6-1	TRBJ2-7	NA	TRBD1
CASSLGYRSTDTQYF	TGTGCCAGCAGCTTAGGGTACCGGAGCACAGATACGCAGTATTTT	15	TRBV7-9	TRBJ2-3	NA	NA
CASSEVQSGYRGRTNEKLFF	TGTGCCAGCAGTGAAGTACAGAGTGGTTACAGGGGGCGAACTAATGAAAAACTGTTTTTT	20	TRBV6-1	TRBJ1-4	NA	TRBD1
CATSGPSSYGYTF	TGTGCCACATCAGGGCCCTCGTCGTATGGCTACACCTTC	13	TRBV6-5	TRBJ1-2	once	NA
CASSSLLRLAGEVDTQYF	TGTGCCAGCAGCTCCCTGCTCCGGCTAGCGGGAGAGGTAGATACGCAGTATTTT	18	TRBV5-6	TRBJ2-3	NA	TRBD2
CASSLGQQETQYF	TGTGCCAGCAGCCTAGGACAGCAAGAGACCCAGTACTTC	13	TRBV27	TRBJ2-5	NA	NA
CAWSLTGTGVDDEQYF	TGTGCCTGGAGTTTGACCGGGACAGGGGTGGATGACGAGCAGTACTTC	16	TRBV30	TRBJ2-7	NA	TRBD1
CASSVSAGERAQHF	TGTGCCAGTAGTGTGTCTGCGGGGGAACGGGCCCAGCATTTT	14	TRBV19	TRBJ1-5	NA	NA
CASSVPSGGDTQYF	TGTGCCAGCAGTGTACCTAGCGGGGGAGATACGCAGTATTTT	14	TRBV2	TRBJ2-3	NA	TRBD2
CASSHPRDSQSLAF	TGCGCCAGCAGCCACCCCCGGGACAGTCAGAGTTTAGCCTTT	14	TRBV4-1	TRBJ1-1	NA	TRBD1
CASSRTSGRAGYNEQFF	TGTGCCAGTAGTAGGACTAGCGGGAGGGCGGGGTACAATGAGCAGTTCTTC	17	TRBV19	TRBJ2-1	NA	TRBD2
CAWSLLGAISGTDTQYF	TGTGCCTGGAGTCTACTAGGGGCCATCAGCGGCACAGATACGCAGTATTTT	17	TRBV30	TRBJ2-3	NA	NA
CASSPILRGEQFF	TGCGCCAGCAGCCCCATTTTACGCGGTGAGCAGTTCTTC	13	TRBV5-1	TRBJ2-1	NA	NA
CASTAGLSSNQPQHF	TGTGCCAGCACCGCCGGGTTAAGTAGCAATCAGCCCCAGCATTTT	15	TRBV6-6	TRBJ1-5	NA	NA
CASSLFTGWSREEQYF	TGTGCCAGCAGCTTGTTCACAGGGTGGTCTCGAGAAGAGCAGTACTTC	16	TRBV5-6	TRBJ2-7	NA	NA
CATKGGNTGELFF	TGTGCCACCAAAGGGGGGAACACCGGGGAGCTGTTTTTT	13	TRBV6-5	TRBJ2-2	NA	NA
CASSFVMNTEAFF	TGTGCCAGCAGCTTCGTCATGAACACTGAAGCTTTCTTT	13	TRBV7-9	TRBJ1-1	NA	NA
CASSQLDRENTEAFF	TGCGCCAGCAGCCAACTGGACAGGGAGAACACTGAAGCTTTCTTT	15	TRBV4-1	TRBJ1-1	NA	TRBD1
CASSVRETQYF	TGTGCCAGCAGCGTAAGAGAGACCCAGTACTTC	11	TRBV9	TRBJ2-5	once	NA
CASSPQGAGQKYGYTF	TGTGCCAGCAGCCCACAGGGGGCGGGACAGAAATATGGCTACACCTTC	16	TRBV7-2	TRBJ1-2	NA	TRBD1
CASSLVSVLYEQYF	TGTGCCAGCAGCTTGGTGTCAGTCCTCTACGAGCAGTACTTC	14	TRBV5-5	TRBJ2-7	NA	NA
CATRETQYF	TGTGCCACCCGGGAGACCCAGTACTTC	9	TRBV6-4	TRBJ2-5	once	NA
CASSAGQALRNEQFF	TGTGCCAGTAGTGCGGGACAGGCCTTAAGGAATGAGCAGTTCTTC	15	TRBV19	TRBJ2-1	NA	TRBD1
CASSLGRNPYNEQFF	TGTGCCAGCAGCTTAGGGAGGAACCCCTACAATGAGCAGTTCTTC	15	TRBV7-8	TRBJ2-1	NA	NA
CASSLDGEIGSGNTIYF	TGTGCCAGCAGCTTGGACGGGGAGATCGGCTCTGGAAACACCATATATTTT	17	TRBV5-6	TRBJ1-3	NA	NA
CASGELAGNTDTQYF	TGCGCCAGCGGAGAGTTAGCGGGAAATACAGATACGCAGTATTTT	15	TRBV10-1	TRBJ2-3	NA	TRBD2
CASSLDIMNTEAFF	TGCGCCAGCAGCTTGGACATAATGAACACTGAAGCTTTCTTT	14	TRBV5-1	TRBJ1-1	NA	NA
CAWSAGLAVDEQFF	TGTGCCTGGAGTGCGGGACTAGCGGTCGATGAGCAGTTCTTC	14	TRBV30	TRBJ2-1	NA	TRBD2
CASSDGTSTGELFF	TGTGCCAGCAGTGACGGCACCTCCACCGGGGAGCTGTTTTTT	14	TRBV6-1	TRBJ2-2	NA	NA
CASSLGVTGSGNTIYF	TGCGCCAGCAGCTTGGGTGTGACAGGCTCTGGAAACACCATATATTTT	16	TRBV5-1	TRBJ1-3	NA	NA
CASSIDRGEATNEKLFF	TGTGCCAGTAGTATAGATCGGGGTGAAGCAACTAATGAAAAACTGTTTTTT	17	TRBV19	TRBJ1-4	NA	NA
CASSLGGTNEKLFF	TGCGCCAGCAGCTTGGGGGGAACTAATGAAAAACTGTTTTTT	14	TRBV5-1	TRBJ1-4	few	NA
CASSLVSTDTQYF	TGTGCCAGCAGCTTAGTCAGCACAGATACGCAGTATTTT	13	TRBV7-2	TRBJ2-3	NA	NA
CASSERPDTGYTF	TGTGCCAGCAGTGAGAGGCCGGATACTGGCTACACCTTC	13	TRBV2	TRBJ1-2	NA	NA
CASSQAGGLEEQYF	TGCGCCAGCAGCCAAGCGGGAGGTTTAGAAGAGCAGTACTTC	14	TRBV4-1	TRBJ2-7	NA	TRBD2
CASSIGAGGMTEAFF	TGTGCCAGTAGTATCGGGGCAGGGGGCATGACTGAAGCTTTCTTT	15	TRBV19	TRBJ1-1	NA	TRBD1
CASRDRATETTYEQYF	TGTGCCAGCAGGGACAGGGCGACAGAAACAACCTACGAGCAGTACTTC	16	TRBV6-4	TRBJ2-7	NA	TRBD1
CASSLRTANYGYTF	TGCGCCAGCAGCCTCCGGACAGCTAACTATGGCTACACCTTC	14	TRBV4-1	TRBJ1-2	NA	NA
CASSTRCPYNEQFF	TGTGCCAGCAGCACTCGGTGCCCGTACAATGAGCAGTTCTTC	14	TRBV21-1	TRBJ2-1	NA	NA
CSAHGQQNTEAFF	TGCAGCGCTCATGGACAGCAGAACACTGAAGCTTTCTTT	13	TRBV29-1	TRBJ1-1	NA	NA
CASSLGGRDEQFF	TGCGCCAGCAGCTTGGGGGGCAGAGATGAGCAGTTCTTC	13	TRBV5-1	TRBJ2-1	NA	NA
CASSLTSGGSYEQYF	TGTGCCAGCAGCTTGACTAGCGGGGGGTCCTACGAGCAGTACTTC	15	TRBV5-4	TRBJ2-7	NA	TRBD2
CASSPHTEGPWNTEAFF	TGCGCCAGCAGCCCTCACACGGAGGGCCCGTGGAACACTGAAGCTTTCTTT	17	TRBV5-1	TRBJ1-1	NA	NA
CASSEYRDYEQYF	TGTGCCAGCAGTGAGTACAGGGACTACGAGCAGTACTTC	13	TRBV6-1	TRBJ2-7	NA	NA
CASSQDSRLLSYEQYF	TGCGCCAGCAGCCAAGATTCTAGATTACTCTCCTACGAGCAGTACTTC	16	TRBV4-1	TRBJ2-7	NA	NA
CASSVGVTDTQYF	TGTGCCAGCAGTGTCGGGGTCACAGATACGCAGTATTTT	13	TRBV2	TRBJ2-3	NA	NA
CAWSSARAGMIYEQYF	TGTGCCTGGAGTTCAGCGCGAGCGGGGATGATCTACGAGCAGTACTTC	16	TRBV30	TRBJ2-7	NA	TRBD2
CASSLGLAGNEQFF	TGTGCCAGCAGCTTAGGATTAGCGGGCAATGAGCAGTTCTTC	14	TRBV7-2	TRBJ2-1	NA	TRBD2
CAWGAGPSPYNEQFF	TGTGCCTGGGGGGCGGGACCCTCCCCCTACAATGAGCAGTTCTTC	15	TRBV30	TRBJ2-1	NA	NA
CASSQYWNQPQHF	TGTGCCAGCAGCCAATACTGGAATCAGCCCCAGCATTTT	13	TRBV7-2	TRBJ1-5	NA	NA
CASSYGTGYTGELFF	TGTGCCAGCAGTTACGGGACAGGGTACACCGGGGAGCTGTTTTTT	15	TRBV6-7	TRBJ2-2	NA	TRBD1
CSVEVTGGREKLFF	TGCAGCGTTGAAGTTACGGGGGGGCGAGAAAAACTGTTTTTT	14	TRBV29-1	TRBJ1-4	NA	NA
CASSKVRQTRAETQYF	TGTGCCAGCAGCAAAGTCCGCCAGACCCGCGCAGAGACCCAGTACTTC	16	TRBV21-1	TRBJ2-5	NA	NA
CASSFQGGNTEAFF	TGCGCCAGCAGCTTTCAAGGGGGCAACACTGAAGCTTTCTTT	14	TRBV5-1	TRBJ1-1	NA	TRBD1
CSVEDRGGGSAAQYF	TGCAGCGTTGAAGATCGGGGCGGCGGGTCGGCCGCGCAGTACTTC	15	TRBV29-1	TRBJ2-7	once	NA
CASGVVAKNIQYF	TGTGCCAGCGGGGTGGTAGCCAAAAACATTCAGTACTTC	13	TRBV6-5	TRBJ2-4	NA	NA